This TCR beta chain is from a study of neoadjuvant nivolumab and ipilimumab in lung cancer. Study summary: Patients got nivolumab 3 mg/kg on days 1, 15 and 29; combination added ipilimumab 1 mg/kg day 1.

Notes on this clone: Its target is not known.

Whole-study findings and limits: Resected tumors had greater TCR richness and clonality than uninvolved lung.

Here immunoSEQ multiplex PCR was the method, and the copy in TCRdb shows in-frame clones only, minus some. The table records about 26,000 clones, around 80% of them present only once. The CDR3 is made up of 15 amino acids. The germline V gene encodes CDR1 SGHNT and CDR2 YYREEE (reference sequence). V lost 0 bases and J lost 6; bases outside the gene matches: 1. Sequenced here: peripheral blood, sampled before neoadjuvant nivolumab, alone or with ipilimumab. The source of this sequence is an adult with non-small cell lung cancer. This chain connects TRBV5-4 to TRBJ2-1, with TRBD2 matching 12 bases. The DNA for the CDR3 is TGTGCCAGCAGCTTGGCTAGCGGGGGGGCCAATGAGCAGTTCTTC. Translated: CASSLASGGANEQFF.